These T cell receptor beta chains were read from a single sample in a study of chemoradiotherapy in HPV16-positive cancers. The protocol was immunoSEQ multiplex PCR, while the TCRdb copy is restricted to in-frame clones and leaves out a portion. Among under 7,000 clones listed, around four fifths were seen once. The sample was gathered from a patient who underwent chemoradiotherapy. The receptors derive from a human donor with HPV-associated anogenital cancer. Each CDR3 is given with its conserved first and last residue. D genes are given only for firm matches. Expanded clones get a size class; other rows say once, few or many, or leave the size out.

size,J,V,D,CDR3,DNA
medium-sized,TRBJ1-5,TRBV6-5,NA,CASQGNNQPQHF,TGTGCCAGTCAGGGTAACAATCAGCCCCAGCATTTT
NA,TRBJ1-1,TRBV21-1,NA,CASSKNTEAFF,TGTGCCAGCAGCAAAAACACTGAAGCTTTCTTT
NA,TRBJ1-1,TRBV27,NA,CASSLGGDTEAFF,TGTGCCAGCAGTTTAGGGGGAGACACTGAAGCTTTCTTT
NA,TRBJ1-1,TRBV19,NA,CASSILGGDTEAFF,TGTGCCAGTAGTATCCTCGGGGGCGACACTGAAGCTTTCTTT
NA,TRBJ2-1,TRBV19,NA,CASSIPAGYNEQFF,TGTGCCAGTAGTATTCCGGCTGGTTACAATGAGCAGTTCTTC
few,TRBJ2-3,TRBV7-3,NA,CASSLGGGQYF,TGTGCCAGCAGCTTAGGAGGTGGGCAGTATTTT
NA,TRBJ2-7,TRBV5-1,NA,CASSPSAGVRKEQYF,TGCGCCAGCAGCCCCTCTGCAGGGGTTAGAAAGGAGCAGTACTTC
NA,TRBJ2-1,TRBV5-4,NA,CASSSTGDEQFF,TGTGCCAGCAGCTCTACGGGAGATGAGCAGTTCTTC
NA,TRBJ1-2,TRBV18,NA,CASSPSEANYGYTF,TGTGCCAGCTCACCATCTGAGGCTAACTATGGCTACACCTTC
NA,TRBJ2-7,TRBV11-1,NA,CASSSAYEQYF,TGTGCCAGCAGCTCCGCCTACGAGCAGTACTTC
NA,TRBJ1-2,TRBV5-1,NA,CASSLEAEAYGYTF,TGCGCCAGCAGCTTGGAGGCGGAAGCCTATGGCTACACCTTC
NA,TRBJ1-6,TRBV6-6,TRBD1,CASSYPGQFNSPLHF,TGTGCCAGCAGTTACCCGGGACAGTTTAATTCACCCCTCCACTTT
NA,TRBJ2-1,TRBV7-8,NA,CASSLSGARYNEQFF,TGTGCCAGCAGCTTATCGGGGGCGAGATACAATGAGCAGTTCTTC
NA,TRBJ1-2,TRBV7-6,TRBD1,CASSLEAQGADYGYTF,TGTGCCAGCAGCTTAGAGGCTCAGGGGGCTGACTATGGCTACACCTTC
NA,TRBJ2-1,TRBV19,NA,CASRRAEYNEQFF,TGTGCCTCACGTCGGGCGGAATACAATGAGCAGTTCTTC
NA,TRBJ2-1,TRBV14,NA,CASSRLGMGLNEQFF,TGTGCCAGCAGCCGTCTAGGAATGGGCTTGAATGAGCAGTTCTTC
few,TRBJ1-1,TRBV7-2,NA,CASSLALGNEAFF,TGTGCCAGCAGCTTAGCGTTGGGGAATGAAGCTTTCTTT
NA,TRBJ1-3,TRBV6-5,NA,CASSPGIFGNTIYF,TGTGCCAGCAGCCCGGGTATTTTTGGAAACACCATATATTTT
NA,TRBJ1-1,TRBV7-2,NA,CASSLQPFPNTEAFF,TGTGCCAGCAGCTTACAGCCCTTCCCTAACACTGAAGCTTTCTTT
NA,TRBJ2-2,TRBV4-3,TRBD2,CASSQELAVPTGELFF,TGCGCCAGCAGCCAAGAGCTAGCGGTCCCAACCGGGGAGCTGTTTTTT
once,TRBJ2-7,TRBV10-1,NA,CASMSRREQYF,TGCGCCAGCATGTCCCGGCGGGAGCAGTACTTC
NA,TRBJ2-1,TRBV11-3,NA,CASSYQAGTTDSWEQFF,TGTGCCAGCAGCTATCAGGCCGGGACCACAGATTCATGGGAGCAGTTCTTC
NA,TRBJ2-3,TRBV7-2,NA,CASSLYMGGVNTDTQYF,TGTGCCAGCAGCTTATATATGGGCGGGGTTAACACAGATACGCAGTATTTT
NA,TRBJ1-5,TRBV28,NA,CASSETQGGGGNQPQHF,TGTGCCAGCAGCGAAACTCAAGGGGGGGGCGGCAATCAGCCCCAGCATTTT
NA,TRBJ1-1,TRBV7-3,NA,CASSQTGEGEAFF,TGTGCCAGCAGCCAGACCGGGGAGGGGGAAGCTTTCTTT
NA,TRBJ2-2,TRBV6-5,NA,CASSYEAPGGTGELFF,TGTGCCAGCAGTTACGAGGCTCCAGGAGGCACCGGGGAGCTGTTTTTT
NA,TRBJ2-5,TRBV27,TRBD2,CATARLAGVAETQYF,TGTGCCACCGCGAGACTAGCGGGAGTAGCTGAGACCCAGTACTTC
NA,TRBJ2-1,TRBV28,NA,CASSFPTLWTTPTQFNNEQFF,TGTGCCAGCAGTTTTCCCACCCTATGGACGACCCCGACGCAATTTAACAATGAGCAGTTCTTC
NA,TRBJ2-3,TRBV7-3,TRBD2,CASSLTSAFTDTQYF,TGTGCCAGCAGCTTGACTAGCGCCTTCACAGATACGCAGTATTTT
NA,TRBJ1-1,TRBV7-6,NA,CASSARGLNTEAFF,TGTGCCAGCAGCGCAAGGGGGTTGAACACTGAAGCTTTCTTT
NA,TRBJ1-1,TRBV9,NA,CASSAINSGAEAFF,TGTGCCAGCAGCGCTATAAATAGTGGGGCTGAAGCTTTCTTT
NA,TRBJ2-3,TRBV29-1,TRBD1,CSVETGQGPASDTQYF,TGCAGCGTTGAAACCGGACAGGGGCCGGCTTCAGATACGCAGTATTTT
NA,TRBJ1-2,TRBV19,NA,CASSSGWRAGNVRDGYTF,TGTGCCAGTAGTAGTGGATGGAGGGCGGGAAACGTCAGGGATGGCTACACCTTC
NA,TRBJ2-7,TRBV6-5,TRBD2,CASSRDYQSYEQYF,TGTGCCAGCAGCCGGGACTACCAAAGTTACGAGCAGTACTTC
NA,TRBJ1-1,TRBV4-1,NA,CASSQDRSGTEAFF,TGCGCCAGCAGCCAGGACCGAAGTGGGACTGAAGCTTTCTTT
NA,TRBJ1-1,TRBV11-2,NA,CASSLGSKGTEAFF,TGTGCCAGCAGCTTGGGGTCTAAGGGCACTGAAGCTTTCTTT
NA,TRBJ2-1,TRBV5-6,NA,CASSLAGSLSYNEQFF,TGTGCCAGCAGCTTGGCCGGCAGCTTGTCCTACAATGAGCAGTTCTTC
NA,TRBJ2-7,TRBV27,TRBD2,CASRGLADSYEQYF,TGTGCCAGCAGGGGACTAGCGGACTCCTACGAGCAGTACTTC
NA,TRBJ1-2,TRBV28,NA,CASSPGVYGYTF,TGTGCCAGCAGTCCAGGGGTCTATGGCTACACCTTC
once,TRBJ1-1,TRBV7-2,NA,CASSLETRLNTEAFF,TGTGCCAGCAGCTTAGAAACCCGATTGAACACTGAAGCTTTCTTT
NA,TRBJ1-1,TRBV11-2,NA,CASSRDANTEAFF,TGTGCCAGCAGCCGAGATGCGAACACTGAAGCTTTCTTT
NA,TRBJ2-3,TRBV11-3,TRBD1,CASSLVGQGAYTQYF,TGTGCCAGCAGCTTAGTCGGACAGGGGGCATATACGCAGTATTTT
NA,TRBJ1-2,TRBV2,NA,CASRRESVRASGYTF,TGTGCCAGCCGGAGGGAGTCGGTCAGGGCTTCTGGCTACACCTTC
NA,TRBJ1-1,TRBV14,NA,CASSHIRERNTEAFF,TGTGCCAGCAGCCATATCCGGGAACGGAACACTGAAGCTTTCTTT
NA,TRBJ2-1,TRBV7-9,TRBD2,CASSPAGSLSVNEQFF,TGTGCCAGCAGCCCAGCGGGGAGTTTATCGGTGAATGAGCAGTTCTTC
NA,TRBJ2-5,TRBV10-3,TRBD1,CAISESMGRGRQETQYF,TGTGCCATCAGTGAGTCGATGGGCAGGGGGCGACAAGAGACCCAGTACTTC
once,TRBJ2-3,TRBV11-3,TRBD2,CASSLDFPGLAEGDTQYF,TGTGCCAGCAGCTTAGATTTTCCTGGACTAGCGGAGGGGGATACGCAGTATTTT
NA,TRBJ1-1,TRBV6-6,NA,CASSRKAGRGNTEAFF,TGTGCCAGCAGTCGCAAGGCGGGCCGGGGGAACACTGAAGCTTTCTTT
NA,TRBJ2-7,TRBV11-1,TRBD2,CASRPLAGSRYEQYF,TGTGCCAGCAGACCTCTAGCGGGAAGTAGGTACGAGCAGTACTTC
NA,TRBJ1-1,TRBV6-6,TRBD1,CASSYGTDEAFF,TGTGCCAGCAGTTACGGGACAGATGAAGCTTTCTTT
NA,TRBJ1-1,TRBV20-1,TRBD1,CSAPDRTEAFF,TGCAGTGCTCCGGACAGGACTGAAGCTTTCTTT
NA,TRBJ2-5,TRBV27,TRBD2,CASSLSASGSTQYF,TGTGCCAGCAGTTTATCGGCTAGCGGTTCGACCCAGTACTTC